This entry describes one TCR beta chain. Its antigen specificity is not known. No quality values exist for individual bases; no much larger clone is one base distant. In the paper's terms, the time point label means: baseline before oral tofacitinib. Peripheral blood and lesional scalp punch biopsies were obtained from patients with alopecia areata. PBMCs were separated by density centrifugation and stained for CD3, CD4 and CD8, after which CD4+ and CD8+ T cells were sorted on a FACSAria. Trimming removed 4 bases from V and 3 bases from J, leaving 11 bases between the germline ends. CDR1 is given as SQVTM and CDR2 as ANQGSEA, both from the germline V gene. Measured from the cysteine to the phenylalanine, the CDR3 is 13 residues long. This entry keeps only the CDR3 DNA: 39 bases, framed from base 1. The data belong to a study of CD8+ T cells in alopecia areata (dated by TCRdb to the late 2010s). Regarding the study in general: Treated patients were enrolled in an open-label pilot trial of oral tofacitinib at 5 to 10 mg twice daily for moderate-to-severe alopecia areata. The study used high-throughput TCRbeta sequencing to examine T cell clonal expansion in alopecia areata, in both the C3H/HeJ mouse model and human patients. TCRbeta CDR3 regions were amplified by immunoSEQ multiplex PCR with 35 Vbeta forward and 13 Jbeta reverse primers. Scalp clonality was compared across normal scalp (n=4), patchy alopecia areata scalp (n=8), and alopecia totalis/universalis scalp (n=8). RNA came from the PAXgene miRNA kit for fixed scalp, the miRNeasy kit for PBMCs, and the RNeasy kit for mouse skin. Scalp tissue and sorted CD4+ and CD8+ peripheral blood T cells from patchy and totalis/universalis alopecia areata patients and from healthy controls were covered by human TCRbeta sequencing. Patients on tofacitinib were biopsied at baseline and after 4 and 24 weeks of treatment, and several of the patients also had a later scalp biopsy. Patients received tofacitinib for 6 to 18 months and were then followed off drug for 6 months to check for delayed response and recurrence.

Preparation of the library involved the immunoSEQ multiplex PCR assay. To provide template for TCR sequencing, every sample had RNA extracted and reverse transcribed into cDNA. First-strand cDNA was synthesized using SuperScript III with a 2:1 mix of oligo-dT and random hexamers. A synthetic immune receptor repertoire was used to measure amplification bias, and any remaining bias was corrected computationally. On the authors' methods: Raw reads were preprocessed to remove errors, and CDR3 was defined by IMGT conventions from the conserved cysteine to phenylalanine. To get clonality, Shannon entropy was normalized by log2 of the number of productive unique TCRs and the result was subtracted from 1. Scalp TCRbeta sequences were cross-referenced with sorted blood CD4 and CD8 repertoires so that the CD4 or CD8 identity of scalp clones could be inferred. The table was pulled from immuneACCESS by TCRdb, which kept in-frame rearrangements only. Such tables lose some clones; where checked, under half of the loss comes from unresolved V genes, and the rest has no known cause. From that table come the V and J calls and clone size; the DNA was used to work out D and trimming. This sample comprises more than 150,000 clones, 50% to 70% of them detected only once. In total, the top ten clones hold 14% to 15% of the sample.

The paper as a whole reports these results and caveats: Compared with normal scalp, lesional scalp had higher clonality and more expanded CD8+ clones, particularly in alopecia totalis/universalis, a pattern that suggests antigenic drive. Compared with mice, TCR sequences shared between patients were less clear, possibly partly because of HLA diversity across the patient population. Unlike mouse skin, which is dominated by gammadelta T cells, normal human skin has resident alphabeta T cells that are also sequenced, and this complicates analysis of the scalp TCR repertoire.

This TCR derives from a human donor with alopecia areata. Sequenced here: CD4+ T cells sorted from blood, sampled at week 0. This chain joins TRBV29-1 to TRBJ2-3; the best D guess is TRBD2, with 5 bases matching. The CDR3 corresponds to CSVVHVATDTQYF. The base sequence is TGCAGCGTTGTGCACGTAGCGACAGATACGCAGTATTTT.